These T cell receptor beta chains were read from a single sample in a study of early T cells in non-severe SARS-CoV-2 infection. One entry per CDR3 protein results from TCRdb running MiXCR on the 5' RACE reads. The table lists roughly 80,000 distinct CDR3 sequences, roughly 12% of them singletons. The input for sequencing was whole blood, taken at baseline. These TCRs come from an adult who was a healthcare worker with PCR-confirmed SARS-CoV-2 infection or an uninfected control (not recorded which). CDR3s include the opening cysteine and the closing phenylalanine or tryptophan. The D gene is left open where the match is weak. Clone size, where shown, is once, few, many, or a class for clones that have expanded.

V: TRBV10-2; size: -; J: TRBJ1-2; length: 14; D: TRBD1; CDR3: CASKSDRGQGGYTF; DNA: TGCGCCAGCAAATCGGACAGGGGGCAGGGAGGCTACACCTTC
V: TRBV11-3; size: -; J: TRBJ1-1; length: 13; D: -; CDR3: CASSFRMNTEAFF; DNA: TGTGCCAGCAGCTTTCGGATGAACACTGAAGCTTTCTTT
V: TRBV5-1; size: many; J: TRBJ1-2; length: 15; D: -; CDR3: CASSYSRESGYGYTF; DNA: TGCGCCAGCAGCTACAGCAGGGAATCAGGCTATGGCTACACCTTC
V: TRBV29-1; size: -; J: TRBJ1-2; length: 14; D: -; CDR3: CSARPKAGDYGYTF; DNA: TGCAGCGCCCGACCAAAGGCAGGGGACTATGGCTACACCTTC
V: TRBV11-3; size: few; J: TRBJ1-1; length: 16; D: -; CDR3: CASSLGGTGANTEAFF; DNA: TGTGCCAGCAGCTTAGGGGGCACAGGTGCGAACACTGAAGCTTTCTTT
V: TRBV24-1; size: few; J: TRBJ1-2; length: 14; D: TRBD1; CDR3: CATMMDRLPRGYTF; DNA: TGTGCCACCATGATGGACAGGCTTCCAAGGGGCTACACCTTC
V: TRBV20-1; size: few; J: TRBJ2-1; length: 15; D: -; CDR3: CSADSSARNHLEQFF; DNA: TGCAGTGCCGACTCTTCCGCGCGAAACCATCTGGAGCAGTTCTTC
V: TRBV5-6; size: -; J: TRBJ1-4; length: 15; D: TRBD1; CDR3: CASSITGGDLEKLFF; DNA: TGTGCCAGCAGCATTACAGGGGGCGACTTAGAAAAACTGTTTTTT
V: TRBV7-8; size: few; J: TRBJ1-3; length: 16; D: -; CDR3: CASSLTSLHSGNTIYF; DNA: TGTGCCAGCAGCTTAACCTCTTTACACTCTGGAAACACCATATATTTT
V: TRBV24-1; size: many; J: TRBJ2-1; length: 14; D: -; CDR3: CATSDSSAQDEQFF; DNA: TGTGCCACCAGTGATTCCTCAGCTCAGGATGAGCAGTTCTTC
V: TRBV4-2; size: few; J: TRBJ1-2; length: 17; D: TRBD1; CDR3: CASSQDGQGGLDYGYTF; DNA: TGTGCCAGCAGCCAGGATGGACAGGGTGGGCTAGACTATGGCTACACCTTC
V: TRBV18; size: many; J: TRBJ2-2; length: 15; D: TRBD1; CDR3: CASSPQGVNTGELFF; DNA: TGTGCCAGCTCACCGCAGGGGGTGAACACCGGGGAGCTGTTTTTT
V: TRBV28; size: few; J: TRBJ2-7; length: 13; D: -; CDR3: CASRGPGGYEQYF; DNA: TGTGCCAGCAGGGGACCTGGGGGCTACGAGCAGTACTTC
V: TRBV7-9; size: -; J: TRBJ1-5; length: 13; D: -; CDR3: CASSWENNQPQHF; DNA: TGTGCCAGCAGCTGGGAGAACAATCAGCCCCAGCATTTT
V: TRBV9; size: -; J: TRBJ2-2; length: 16; D: -; CDR3: CASSARGPLVTGELFF; DNA: TGTGCCAGCAGCGCCAGGGGACCCCTCGTCACCGGGGAGCTGTTTTTT
V: TRBV5-1; size: few; J: TRBJ2-7; length: 14; D: -; CDR3: CASRQSASSYEQYF; DNA: TGCGCCAGCAGGCAGTCCGCGAGCTCCTACGAGCAGTACTTC
V: TRBV5-6; size: many; J: TRBJ2-5; length: 15; D: TRBD2; CDR3: CASSFLAGGQETQYF; DNA: TGTGCCAGCAGCTTTCTAGCGGGGGGCCAAGAGACCCAGTACTTC
V: TRBV29-1; size: -; J: TRBJ1-1; length: 13; D: TRBD1; CDR3: CSSGQGGTTEAFF; DNA: TGCAGCTCGGGACAGGGAGGGACCACTGAAGCTTTCTTT
V: TRBV3-1; size: few; J: TRBJ2-2; length: 13; D: -; CDR3: CASSHGYSGELFF; DNA: TGTGCCAGCAGCCATGGGTACAGCGGGGAGCTGTTTTTT
V: TRBV27; size: few; J: TRBJ1-5; length: 15; D: -; CDR3: CASSPSWGRGQPQHF; DNA: TGTGCCAGCAGCCCCTCCTGGGGGCGCGGTCAGCCCCAGCATTTT
V: TRBV11-2; size: few; J: TRBJ1-3; length: 15; D: -; CDR3: CASSWGPDWGNTIYF; DNA: TGTGCCAGCAGCTGGGGCCCGGACTGGGGAAACACCATATATTTT
V: TRBV29-1; size: -; J: TRBJ2-1; length: 15; D: -; CDR3: CSVGGTKRSYNEQFF; DNA: TGCAGCGTTGGGGGGACCAAACGCTCCTACAATGAGCAGTTCTTC
V: TRBV3-1; size: -; J: TRBJ2-5; length: 14; D: -; CDR3: CASSQDGGPETQYF; DNA: TGTGCCAGCAGCCAAGACGGGGGGCCGGAGACCCAGTACTTC
V: TRBV28; size: many; J: TRBJ1-2; length: 12; D: -; CDR3: CASSEGYYGYTF; DNA: TGTGCCAGCAGTGAAGGATACTATGGCTACACCTTC
V: TRBV4-3; size: -; J: TRBJ2-7; length: 17; D: -; CDR3: CASSQDGAGSSSYEQYF; DNA: TGCGCCAGCAGCCAAGATGGGGCAGGTAGTAGCTCCTACGAGCAGTACTTC